This TCR beta chain was captured by sequencing in a study of T cells in Graves' hyperthyroidism and ophthalmopathy. Study-level points and caveats: The model identified upcoming ophthalmopathy a median about 7.1 months ahead of onset. Among clonotypes expanded in thyroid above 0.001, most were also found in blood.

Concerning this clonotype itself: Its cognate antigen is unknown.

The hyperthyroidism was newly diagnosed and had lasted under 2 months; the patients were aged 18 to 65. 8.5 to 10 ml of fresh peripheral blood supplied the PBMCs. TCR beta CDR3 region amplification was performed from RNA transcripts. Primed by the HTBI set, a first-round RT-PCR was run on the TCR CDR3. TCRdb reprocessed the multiplex PCR reads via MiXCR and lists one record per CDR3 protein. Of about 290,000 distinct CDR3 sequences listed, about 14% were seen once; the top ten hold approximately 7.8%. The CDR3 loop spans 15 amino acids. Between the trimmed V and J ends, which lost 5 bases and 6 bases, there was a span of 19 bases. Germline CDR1 and CDR2: MNHEY and SVGEGT.

What was sequenced was blood. This chain uses TRBV6-2 or TRBV6-3 with TRBJ2-5; a possible D gene is TRBD1 (6 bases). The receptor's source is a woman younger than 45 with Graves' hyperthyroidism that later progressed to Graves' ophthalmopathy. The CDR3 DNA is TGTGCCAGCAGTGGACCTCCAGGGGCCGGAAAGACCCAGTACTTC. Translation: CASSGPPGAGKTQYF.